Below are 6 T cell receptor beta chains sequenced from a single sample in a study of cytomegalovirus exposure and HLA in healthy donors. Here immunoSEQ multiplex PCR was the method, and the copy in TCRdb shows in-frame clones only, minus some. The sample contains around 150,000 clones, around nine tenths of which appear only once. The source material was PBMCs. The receptors shown here come from a woman aged 18-29 years in good health and CMV-seropositive.

The V call is TRBV7-2, the J call TRBJ2-3; possible D gene TRBD2, 5 bases. The V and J ends lost 7 bases and 0 bases respectively, with 11 bases between them. Germline CDR1 SGHTA, CDR2 FQGNSA. This CDR3 is 14 amino acids long. The CDR3 spells CASTSRGSTDTQYF. CDR3 sequence (DNA): TGTGCCAGCACCTCCCGGGGAAGCACAGATACGCAGTATTTT. The whole variable domain, filled in from reference TRBV7-2 and TRBJ2-3, reads GAGVSQSPSNKVTEKGKDVELRCDPISGHTALYWYRQSLGQGLEFLIYFQGNSAPDKSGLPSDRFSAERTGGSVSTLTIQRTQQEDSAVYLCASTSRGSTDTQYFGPGTRLTVL.

This chain joins TRBV4-1 and TRBJ2-5; no reliable D call. Trimming left V 1 base short and J 4 bases short, with 13 bases between. The length of the CDR3 is 15 residues. Germline values: CDR1 MGHRA, CDR2 YSYEKL. CDR3 coding DNA: TGCGCCAGCAGCCAAGGAGACACACCCAGAGAGACCCAGTACTTC. It translates to CASSQGDTPRETQYF.

The V gene is TRBV11-3, the J gene TRBJ2-4; 11 nucleotides agree with TRBD2. The CDR3 runs 15 residues. Unmatched junction bases numbered 7, after V lost 5 bases and J lost 7 bases. Germline V gives CDR1 SGHNT, CDR2 YENEEA. The chain's CDR3 is CASSNDWTSGNIQYF. CDR3 DNA sequence: TGTGCCAGCAGCAATGATTGGACTAGCGGGAACATTCAGTACTTC.

J is TRBJ1-5 and V is TRBV18; 10 bases fit TRBD1. The CDR3 runs to 16 residues. Germline lookup yields CDR1 KGHSH and CDR2 LQKENI. Trimming took 2 bases from V and 4 from J; bases not matched to a gene: 5. In DNA, the CDR3 is TGTGCCAGCTCACCAGCGAGACAGGGGGCGAATCAGCCCCAGCATTTT. Amino acids: CASSPARQGANQPQHF. Using reference TRBV18 and TRBJ1-5 for the parts outside the CDR3, the full variable domain is NAGVMQNPRHLVRRRGQEARLRCSPMKGHSHVYWYRQLPEEGLKFMVYLQKENIIDESGMPKERFSAEFPKEGPSILRIQQVVRGDSAAYFCASSPARQGANQPQHFGDGTRLSIL.

The rearrangement uses TRBV6-5 and TRBJ2-7; TRBD1 aligns across 9 bases. The V gene's germline CDR1 is MNHEY and CDR2 SVGAGI. This CDR3 has 13 amino acids. V trimming: 8 bases; J trimming: 7 bases; junction bases outside the gene matches: 9. CDR3 in amino acids: CASYGQGRTEQYF. The CDR3 DNA sequence: TGTGCCAGCTACGGACAGGGGCGTACTGAGCAGTACTTC.

CDR3 nucleotide sequence: TGTGCCAGTAGTATTCAGGGACAGGGGACAGATACGCAGTATTTT. Its translation is CASSIQGQGTDTQYF. V gene TRBV19 combines with J gene TRBJ2-3; the match to TRBD1 covers 10 bases. The CDR3 runs to 15 residues. With V trimmed by 3 bases and J by 3 bases, 3 bases remained unmatched. Germline CDR1 LNHDA, CDR2 SQIVND (reference sequence).